The rows below give T cell receptor beta chains drawn from one sample of a study of shared clonotypes between healthy human individuals. This table comes from immunoSEQ multiplex PCR, and its TCRdb copy is limited to in-frame clones, with some not included. The profile shows 2 million to 3 million clones, approximately 93% of them singletons. The sequencing sample was made of naive CD4+ T cells from PBMCs. Source of these receptors: a man between 18 and 35 years old in good health. Some clones in this sample may be carry-over from other donors' samples. Both conserved end residues are part of each CDR3. A D gene is named only where the DNA matches it firmly. Clone sizes are given selectively: once, few, many, or a class where the clone is expanded.

v_call	j_call	clone_size	d_call	cdr3_aa	cdr3_nt
TRBV7-9	TRBJ2-5	.	.	CASSSTGTQETQYF	TGTGCCAGCAGCTCCACAGGGACCCAAGAGACCCAGTACTTC
TRBV4-1	TRBJ1-1	few	.	CASSQESEGTEAFF	TGCGCCAGCAGCCAAGAGAGCGAGGGGACTGAAGCTTTCTTT
TRBV7-2	TRBJ1-1	.	TRBD1	CASSLEDPTGAVNTEAFF	TGTGCCAGCAGCTTAGAGGACCCGACAGGGGCTGTGAACACTGAAGCTTTCTTT
TRBV5-1	TRBJ1-4	.	.	CASSLAGWGRTNEKLFF	TGCGCCAGCAGCTTGGCCGGTTGGGGACGAACTAATGAAAAACTGTTTTTT
TRBV5-1	TRBJ2-1	.	TRBD2	CARAGGSYNEQFF	TGCGCCCGAGCGGGAGGGAGCTACAATGAGCAGTTCTTC
TRBV10-3	TRBJ2-1	.	.	CATRTGNRLNEQFF	TGTGCCACCCGAACAGGTAACAGGTTGAATGAGCAGTTCTTC
TRBV5-1	TRBJ2-3	.	TRBD2	CASGEVLAGQDTQYF	TGCGCCAGCGGGGAGGTTCTAGCGGGCCAAGATACGCAGTATTTT
TRBV5-1	TRBJ1-4	.	.	CASSPTGTPGEKLFF	TGCGCCAGCAGTCCTACCGGGACCCCGGGAGAAAAACTGTTTTTT
TRBV25-1	TRBJ1-1	.	TRBD1	CASSEYRGHRGPNTEAFF	TGTGCCAGCAGTGAATATCGAGGGCACAGGGGGCCGAACACTGAAGCTTTCTTT
TRBV6-1	TRBJ2-1	.	TRBD2	CASSRLAGGNEQFF	TGTGCCAGCAGCCGACTAGCGGGAGGGAATGAGCAGTTCTTC
TRBV28	TRBJ2-7	.	TRBD1	CASTRQGYEQYF	TGTGCCAGCACCAGACAGGGCTACGAGCAGTACTTC
TRBV5-4	TRBJ2-7	.	TRBD2	CASSSLAGAYEQYF	TGTGCCAGCAGCTCACTAGCGGGAGCCTACGAGCAGTACTTC
TRBV25-1	TRBJ2-2	.	TRBD2	CASTRTSANTGELFF	TGTGCCAGCACCAGGACTAGCGCGAACACCGGGGAGCTGTTTTTT
TRBV5-6	TRBJ1-2	.	TRBD1	CASTAQGAGYGYTF	TGTGCCAGCACCGCACAGGGGGCGGGCTATGGCTACACCTTC
TRBV5-4	TRBJ2-2	.	.	CASTEGSKRGGELFF	TGTGCCAGCACAGAGGGCTCAAAACGAGGCGGGGAGCTGTTTTTT
TRBV9	TRBJ2-3	.	.	CASSVAGRGGPDTQYF	TGTGCCAGCAGCGTAGCCGGCAGGGGAGGCCCAGATACGCAGTATTTT
TRBV5-1	TRBJ2-5	.	.	CASSVNQETQYF	TGCGCCAGCAGCGTGAATCAAGAGACCCAGTACTTC
TRBV5-1	TRBJ2-5	.	TRBD2	CASRRWAGGGETQYF	TGCGCCAGCAGAAGATGGGCGGGAGGTGGAGAGACCCAGTACTTC
TRBV5-5	TRBJ1-4	.	.	CASSLAGDHRETTNEKLFF	TGTGCCAGCAGCTTGGCCGGTGACCACAGGGAAACAACTAATGAAAAACTGTTTTTT
TRBV18	TRBJ1-4	.	TRBD1	CASSQDREKLFF	TGTGCCAGCTCACAGGACAGGGAAAAACTGTTTTTT
TRBV15	TRBJ1-3	.	.	CATSIGRSSGNTIYF	TGTGCCACCAGCATCGGGCGGAGCTCTGGAAACACCATATATTTT
TRBV28	TRBJ2-7	.	TRBD1	CASSSGTGTYEQYF	TGTGCCAGCAGTTCCGGGACAGGGACCTACGAGCAGTACTTC
TRBV6-5	TRBJ2-3	.	TRBD1	CASKFKGASTDTQYF	TGTGCCAGCAAATTTAAGGGGGCTAGCACAGATACGCAGTATTTT
TRBV18	TRBJ1-1	.	.	CASSPPGTEAFF	TGTGCCAGCTCACCACCGGGCACTGAAGCTTTCTTT
TRBV7-2	TRBJ1-5	once	TRBD1	CASSLDRGGGNQPQHF	TGTGCCAGCAGCTTAGACAGGGGTGGGGGTAATCAGCCCCAGCATTTT
TRBV1	TRBJ1-3	.	.	CTSSLGGPPGNTIYF	TGCACCAGCAGCCTAGGAGGGCCTCCTGGAAACACCATATATTTT
TRBV5-1	TRBJ2-7	.	TRBD1	CASSLMTGLDEQYF	TGCGCCAGCAGCTTGATGACAGGGTTGGACGAGCAGTACTTC
TRBV5-4	TRBJ2-3	.	.	CASSSRRASTDTQYF	TGTGCCAGCAGCTCTCGACGGGCTAGCACAGATACGCAGTATTTT
TRBV6-1	TRBJ2-1	.	TRBD2	CASSEFVVSGRVYNEQFF	TGTGCCAGCAGTGAATTTGTAGTTAGCGGGAGGGTATACAATGAGCAGTTCTTC
TRBV6-1	TRBJ2-2	once	.	CASSEAPTSSGTGELFF	TGTGCCAGCAGTGAAGCGCCGACCTCCTCGGGAACCGGGGAGCTGTTTTTT
TRBV5-8	TRBJ1-2	.	TRBD1	CASSYRQGSGDYGYTF	TGTGCCAGCAGCTACCGACAGGGTTCCGGAGACTATGGCTACACCTTC
TRBV27	TRBJ2-5	.	TRBD1	CASSLSPPGTGRETQYF	TGTGCCAGCAGTTTATCTCCGCCGGGGACAGGAAGGGAGACCCAGTACTTC
TRBV7-9	TRBJ2-1	once	.	CASSLGLHNEQFF	TGTGCCAGCAGCTTAGGCCTACACAATGAGCAGTTCTTC
TRBV6-5	TRBJ2-2	.	.	CASSYSGHGTGELFF	TGTGCCAGCAGTTACTCGGGACACGGAACCGGGGAGCTGTTTTTT
TRBV7-9	TRBJ1-4	.	.	CASSLAQSPNEKLFF	TGTGCCAGCAGCTTAGCACAGTCCCCAAATGAAAAACTGTTTTTT
TRBV5-1	TRBJ2-3	.	.	CASRFLAGAVQDTQYF	TGCGCCAGCAGATTTCTGGCAGGGGCCGTTCAAGATACGCAGTATTTT
TRBV6-5	TRBJ2-6	once	.	CASRARGAGANVLTF	TGTGCCAGCAGGGCAAGGGGAGCTGGGGCCAACGTCCTGACTTTC
TRBV30	TRBJ1-3	.	.	CAWSAVSSSGNTIYF	TGTGCCTGGAGTGCCGTTTCGAGCTCTGGAAACACCATATATTTT
TRBV15	TRBJ2-3	.	TRBD1	CAANRGGTDTQYF	TGTGCCGCCAACAGGGGTGGCACAGATACGCAGTATTTT
TRBV29-1	TRBJ1-4	.	.	CSVVQAGKLFF	TGCAGCGTTGTTCAGGCAGGAAAACTGTTTTTT
TRBV18	TRBJ1-4	once	.	CASSPRVDEKLFF	TGTGCCAGCTCACCACGGGTCGATGAAAAACTGTTTTTT
TRBV10-3	TRBJ2-2	.	.	CAISDPGAGELFF	TGTGCCATCAGTGACCCGGGGGCCGGGGAGCTGTTTTTT
TRBV27	TRBJ1-5	.	TRBD1	CASSPQGALSNQPQHF	TGTGCCAGCAGTCCACAGGGGGCCCTTAGCAATCAGCCCCAGCATTTT
TRBV6-6	TRBJ2-7	.	.	CASSPTRTAFQYF	TGTGCCAGCAGTCCTACTCGGACGGCGTTTCAATACTTC
TRBV9	TRBJ1-1	.	.	CASSTTGGTEAFF	TGTGCCAGCAGCACCACGGGGGGGACTGAAGCTTTCTTT
TRBV7-8	TRBJ1-1	.	.	CASSSGRLNTEAFF	TGTGCCAGCAGCTCTGGACGGTTGAACACTGAAGCTTTCTTT
TRBV6-5	TRBJ1-2	.	.	CASSRTGTSYGYTF	TGTGCCAGCAGCCGGACCGGGACAAGCTATGGCTACACCTTC
TRBV28	TRBJ2-7	.	TRBD2	CASSIIAGAREQYF	TGTGCCAGCAGTATAATAGCGGGAGCCCGCGAGCAGTACTTC
TRBV4-2	TRBJ2-7	.	TRBD2	CASSHPGLARAYEQYF	TGTGCCAGCAGCCATCCGGGACTAGCGCGAGCATACGAGCAGTACTTC
TRBV10-3	TRBJ2-2	.	.	CAISRGAANTGELFF	TGTGCCATCAGCCGGGGGGCGGCGAACACCGGGGAGCTGTTTTTT
TRBV28	TRBJ2-7	.	TRBD2	CASSLFRLAAYEQYF	TGTGCCAGCAGTTTGTTCAGACTAGCGGCCTACGAGCAGTACTTC